This T cell receptor beta chain was identified during a study of blood T cell repertoires in COVID-19. Overall study: Samples taken during acute and convalescent COVID-19 were collected in the United States, Italy and Spain. PBMCs, B-cell-depleted T cells, or T cells provided the cDNA or gDNA that made up the material.

The repertoire was sequenced with immunoSEQ multiplex PCR; TCRdb's copy has only in-frame clones and lacks some. The sample shows over 300,000 clones, around 89% of them seen only once. This CDR3 is 14 amino acids long. Germline V gene lookup returns CDR1 SGDLS and CDR2 YYNGEE. The V and J ends lost 6 bases and 0 bases respectively, with 12 bases between them. Membership in each cohort depended on participant-reported clinical history. The rearrangement joins TRBV9 to TRBJ1-2, with D maybe TRBD1 (6 bases). The sequenced material came from PBMCs or T cells enriched from blood (not recorded which). This TCR derives from a woman aged 25-40 years with acute COVID-19. DNA for the CDR3: TGTGCCAGCACGCGGACAGCAACTAACTATGGCTACACCTTC. Residues: CASTRTATNYGYTF.